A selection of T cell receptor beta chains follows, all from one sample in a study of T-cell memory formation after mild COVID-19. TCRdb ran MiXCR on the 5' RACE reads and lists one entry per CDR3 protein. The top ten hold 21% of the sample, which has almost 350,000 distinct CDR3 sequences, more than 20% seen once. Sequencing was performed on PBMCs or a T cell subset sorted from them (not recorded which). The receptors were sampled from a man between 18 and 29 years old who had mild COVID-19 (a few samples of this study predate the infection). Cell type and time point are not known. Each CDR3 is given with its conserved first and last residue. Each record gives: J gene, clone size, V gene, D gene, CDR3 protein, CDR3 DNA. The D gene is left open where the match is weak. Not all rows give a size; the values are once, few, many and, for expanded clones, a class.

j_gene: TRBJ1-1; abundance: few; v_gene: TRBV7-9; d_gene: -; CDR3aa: CASSLPGAAEAFF; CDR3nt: TGTGCCAGCAGCCTCCCAGGGGCGGCTGAAGCTTTCTTT
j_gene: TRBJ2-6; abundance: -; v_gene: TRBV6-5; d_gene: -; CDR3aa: CASSYQSARGRSQSGANVLTF; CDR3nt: TGTGCCAGCAGTTATCAATCGGCGCGGGGGCGGTCTCAGTCTGGGGCCAACGTCCTGACTTTC
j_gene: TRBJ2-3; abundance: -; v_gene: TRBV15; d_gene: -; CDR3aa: CATSSDRTGSTDTQYF; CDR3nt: TGTGCCACCAGCAGCGATCGGACGGGGAGCACAGATACGCAGTATTTT
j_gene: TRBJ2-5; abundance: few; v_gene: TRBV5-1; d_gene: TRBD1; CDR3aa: CASSSLQTGFQETQYF; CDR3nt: TGCGCCAGCAGCTCCCTTCAGACAGGGTTCCAAGAGACCCAGTACTTC
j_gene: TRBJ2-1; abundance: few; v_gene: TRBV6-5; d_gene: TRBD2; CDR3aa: CASSHPASGGDHPYYNEQFF; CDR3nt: TGTGCCAGCAGCCACCCAGCTAGCGGGGGGGACCACCCCTATTACAATGAGCAGTTCTTC
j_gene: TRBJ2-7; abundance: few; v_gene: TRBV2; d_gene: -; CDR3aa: CASSGRVQTYEQYF; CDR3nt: TGTGCCAGCAGTGGTCGAGTACAGACCTACGAGCAGTACTTC
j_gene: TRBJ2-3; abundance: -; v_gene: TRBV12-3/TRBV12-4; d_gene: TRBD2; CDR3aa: CASSIWTSGVTDTQYF; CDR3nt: TGTGCCAGCAGTATCTGGACTAGCGGAGTCACAGATACGCAGTATTTT
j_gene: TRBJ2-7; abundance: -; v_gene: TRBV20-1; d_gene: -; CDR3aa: CSVAGDNEQYF; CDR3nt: TGCAGTGTTGCGGGGGACAACGAGCAGTACTTC
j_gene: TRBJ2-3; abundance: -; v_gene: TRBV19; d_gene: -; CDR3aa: CASSPRDSPADTQYF; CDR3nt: TGTGCCAGTAGTCCCCGGGACTCACCGGCAGATACGCAGTATTTT
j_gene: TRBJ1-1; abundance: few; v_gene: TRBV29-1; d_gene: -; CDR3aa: CSDTRGRGWTEAFF; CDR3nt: TGCAGCGACACCCGGGGACGGGGTTGGACTGAAGCTTTCTTT
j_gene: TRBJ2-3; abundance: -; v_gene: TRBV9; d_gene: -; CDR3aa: CASSPGALTDTQYF; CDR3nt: TGTGCCAGCTCCCCGGGGGCCCTCACAGATACGCAGTATTTT
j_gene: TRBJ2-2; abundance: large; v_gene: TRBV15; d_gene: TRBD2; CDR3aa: CATSRDVEVLASGGTGELFF; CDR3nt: TGTGCCACCAGCAGAGATGTAGAGGTGTTGGCTAGCGGGGGGACCGGGGAGCTGTTTTTT
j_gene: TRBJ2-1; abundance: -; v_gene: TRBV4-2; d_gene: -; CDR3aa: CASTPREDWGYNEQFF; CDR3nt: TGTGCCAGCACCCCAAGAGAGGACTGGGGGTACAATGAGCAGTTCTTC
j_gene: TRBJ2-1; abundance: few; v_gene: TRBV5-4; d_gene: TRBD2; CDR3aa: CASSRPRGGLPYNEQFF; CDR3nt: TGTGCCAGCAGCCGACCACGGGGGGGTCTCCCCTACAATGAGCAGTTCTTC
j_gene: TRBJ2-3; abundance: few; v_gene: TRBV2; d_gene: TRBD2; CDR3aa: CASKRLAGNTDTQYF; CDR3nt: TGTGCCAGCAAACGACTAGCGGGGAACACAGATACGCAGTATTTT
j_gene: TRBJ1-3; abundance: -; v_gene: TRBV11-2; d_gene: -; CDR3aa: CASSRDQGNTIYF; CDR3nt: TGTGCCAGCAGCAGGGATCAGGGAAACACCATATATTTT
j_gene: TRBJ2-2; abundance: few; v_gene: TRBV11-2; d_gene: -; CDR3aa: CASSLGPVTGELFF; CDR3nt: TGTGCCAGCAGCTTAGGCCCAGTCACCGGGGAGCTGTTTTTT
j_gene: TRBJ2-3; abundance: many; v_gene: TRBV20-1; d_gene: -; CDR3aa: CSAREGSTFSTDTQYF; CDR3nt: TGCAGTGCTAGAGAGGGGTCAACATTTAGCACAGATACGCAGTATTTT
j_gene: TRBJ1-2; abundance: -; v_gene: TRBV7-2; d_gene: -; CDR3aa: CASSSTLDYGYTF; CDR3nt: TGTGCCAGCAGCTCGACCCTGGACTATGGCTACACCTTC
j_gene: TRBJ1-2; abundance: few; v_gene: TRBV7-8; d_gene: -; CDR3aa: CASSPMGTANYGYTF; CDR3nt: TGTGCCAGCAGCCCCATGGGCACAGCTAACTATGGCTACACCTTC
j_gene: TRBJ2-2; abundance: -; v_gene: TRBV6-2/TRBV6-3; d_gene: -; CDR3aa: CASSQTQGPNTGELFF; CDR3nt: TGTGCCAGCAGCCAGACCCAAGGACCGAACACCGGGGAGCTGTTTTTT
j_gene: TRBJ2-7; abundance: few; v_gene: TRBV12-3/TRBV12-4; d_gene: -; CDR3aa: CASSVGSYEQYF; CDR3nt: TGTGCCAGCAGTGTCGGGTCCTACGAGCAGTACTTC
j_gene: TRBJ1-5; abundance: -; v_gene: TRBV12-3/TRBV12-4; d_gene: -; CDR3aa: CASSLGDTNQPQHF; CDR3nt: TGTGCCAGCAGTTTAGGGGACACCAATCAGCCCCAGCATTTT